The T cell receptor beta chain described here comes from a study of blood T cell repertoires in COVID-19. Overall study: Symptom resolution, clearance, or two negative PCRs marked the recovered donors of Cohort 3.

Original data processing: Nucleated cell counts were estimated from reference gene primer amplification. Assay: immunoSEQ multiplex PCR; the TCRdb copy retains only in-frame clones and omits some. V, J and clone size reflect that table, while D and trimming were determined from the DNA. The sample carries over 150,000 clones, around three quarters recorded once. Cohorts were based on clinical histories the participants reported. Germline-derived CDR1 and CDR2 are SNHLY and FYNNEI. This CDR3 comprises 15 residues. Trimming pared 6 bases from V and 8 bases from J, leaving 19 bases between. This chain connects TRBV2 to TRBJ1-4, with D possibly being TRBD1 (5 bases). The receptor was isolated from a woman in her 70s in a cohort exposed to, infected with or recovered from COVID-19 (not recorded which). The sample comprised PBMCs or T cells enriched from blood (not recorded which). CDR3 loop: CASRKQLRVREKLFF. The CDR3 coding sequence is TGTGCCAGCAGGAAACAACTCAGGGTGAGGGAAAAACTGTTTTTT.